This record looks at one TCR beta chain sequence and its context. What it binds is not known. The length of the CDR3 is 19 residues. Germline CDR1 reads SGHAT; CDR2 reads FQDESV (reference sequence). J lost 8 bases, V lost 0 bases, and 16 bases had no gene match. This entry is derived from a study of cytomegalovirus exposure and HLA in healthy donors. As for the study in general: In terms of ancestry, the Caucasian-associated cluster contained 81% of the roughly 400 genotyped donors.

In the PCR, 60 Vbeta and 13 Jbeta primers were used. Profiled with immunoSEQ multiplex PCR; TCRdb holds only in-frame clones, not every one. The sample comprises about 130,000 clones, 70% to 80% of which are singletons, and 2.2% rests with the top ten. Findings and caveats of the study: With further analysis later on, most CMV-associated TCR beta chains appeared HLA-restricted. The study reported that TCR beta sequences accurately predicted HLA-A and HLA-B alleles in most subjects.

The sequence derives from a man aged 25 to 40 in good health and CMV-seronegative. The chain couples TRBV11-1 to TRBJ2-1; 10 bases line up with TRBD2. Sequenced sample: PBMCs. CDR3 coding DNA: TGTGCCAGCAGCTTAGCGCAAAAAAGTAGCGGGAGGCTACGGTATGAGCAGTTCTTC. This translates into CASSLAQKSSGRLRYEQFF. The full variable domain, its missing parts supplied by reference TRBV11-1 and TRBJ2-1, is EAEVAQSPRYKITEKSQAVAFWCDPISGHATLYWYRQILGQGPELLVQFQDESVVDDSQLPKDRFSAERLKGVDSTLKIQPAELGDSAMYLCASSLAQKSSGRLRYEQFFGPGTRLTVL.